The TCR beta chain described here comes from a study of neurological immune-mediated disorders. This clonotype was detected ten times or more. A single record per CDR3 protein comes from TCRdb applying MiXCR to the 5' RACE reads. The sample has roughly 80,000 distinct CDR3 sequences, 17% seen once. The sequence was obtained from a woman between 40 and 55 years old in good health. The sequenced sample consisted of PBMCs.

The CDR3 region has the DNA TGTGCCAGCAGTTACTCCTACAGGGTTAACTATGGCTACACCTTC. Its translation: CASSYSYRVNYGYTF. This chain uses TRBV6-6 with TRBJ1-2; D might be TRBD1 (6 bases). V gave up 0 bases and J gave up 1 base, with 9 bases separating them. Germline-derived CDR1 and CDR2 are MNHNY and SVGAGI (reference sequence). The CDR3 sequence is 15 residues long.